Each of the 32 T cell receptor beta chains below was sequenced from the same sample in a study of CD8+CD57+ T cells in acquired aplastic anemia. TCR beta VDJ combinations and CDR3 sequences were profiled from genomic DNA. MiXCR was run by TCRdb on the reads, yielding one entry per CDR3 protein. The profile shows about 190,000 distinct CDR3 sequences, about three fifths of them singletons. The sample consisted of sorted CD4+, CD8+, or CD8+CD57+ T cells (not recorded which) from PBMCs. All receptors derive from a human donor with severe aplastic anemia or a healthy control (not recorded which).

The V gene is TRBV29-1, the J gene TRBJ2-1, with D possibly TRBD2 on 7 matching bases. CDR3 length: 11 residues. The germline V and J ends were trimmed by 1 base and 15 bases, with 13 bases remaining between them. Germline CDR1 SQVTM, CDR2 ANQGSEA. The CDR3 region has the DNA TGCAGCGTTGAAGGGGGGCGGGAGTGGTTCTTC. It specifies CSVEGGREWFF.

CDR3: CASSQERLAGGYNEQFF. The CDR3 DNA reads as TGCGCCAGCAGCCAAGAGAGGCTAGCGGGGGGTTACAATGAGCAGTTCTTC. The chain has TRBV5-1 and TRBJ2-1; TRBD2 matches at 11 bases. After removal of 4 bases from V and 4 bases from J, the junction contained 10 bases not matched to a gene. Per germline, CDR1 SGHRS and CDR2 YFSETQ. This CDR3 is 17 amino acids long.

The chain couples TRBV7-8 to TRBJ2-5; no clear D. V was clipped by 1 base and J by 6 bases, with 9 bases between them. There are 13 residues in the CDR3. CDR1 and CDR2 (germline): SGHVS, FQNEAQ. The CDR3 DNA reads TGTGCCAGCAGCTTAGTTCCGGGCCAGACCCAGTACTTC. This encodes CASSLVPGQTQYF.

The rearrangement uses TRBV6-1 and TRBJ2-7, with no clear D. Trimming shortened V by 7 bases and J by 6 bases, and 16 bases separated the two germline ends. The V gene's germline CDR1 is MNHNS and CDR2 SASEGT. The CDR3 extends over 13 amino acids. CDR3 bases: TGTGCCAGCATCGGCCTAGGTTTGAGCGAGCAGTACTTC. This sequence encodes CASIGLGLSEQYF.

The V gene is TRBV10-3, the J gene TRBJ2-7; 8 nucleotides align to TRBD2. The CDR3 is 15 residues long. J lost 6 bases, V lost 6 bases, and 13 bases had no gene match. Germline V gives CDR1 ENHRY, CDR2 SYGVKD. CDR3 sequence reads: CAIRKTSAASSEQYF. The CDR3 DNA reads TGTGCCATCAGAAAGACTAGCGCGGCCTCTTCCGAGCAGTACTTC.

The chain is built from TRBV7-9 and TRBJ2-7; weak D call: TRBD1 (6 bases). Germline V gives CDR1 SEHNR, CDR2 FQNEAQ (reference sequence). The V end was cut by 5 bases, the J end by 5 bases, with 16 bases between. The CDR3 is 14 residues long. Here the CDR3 DNA reads TGTGCCAGCAGCCTAGACAGGTATTCCCACGAGCAGTACTTC. As protein: CASSLDRYSHEQYF.

There are many counts of this clonotype. The chain couples TRBV11-2 to TRBJ2-3; 8 positions agree with TRBD2. With V trimmed by 4 bases and J by 3 bases, 6 bases remained unmatched. The CDR3 is made up of 15 amino acids. The germline CDR1 and CDR2 sequences are SGHAT and FQNNGV. The CDR3 region has the DNA TGTGCCAGCAGCTCGCTCGGGGGGGCAACAGATACGCAGTATTTT. Its protein product is CASSSLGGATDTQYF.

The rearrangement uses TRBV20-1 and TRBJ2-3; TRBD1 is a possible D gene (5 bases). This CDR3 is built from 15 residues. V lost 3 bases and J 2 bases, leaving 15 bases between the germline ends. Germline V gives CDR1 DFQATT, CDR2 SNEGSKA (reference sequence). The CDR3 nucleotides are TGCAGTGCTAGCACCAGTCAGGGCAACACAGATACGCAGTATTTT. This encodes CSASTSQGNTDTQYF.

This clonotype has a handful of counts. V and J are TRBV20-1 and TRBJ1-1; D remains unclear. Trimming cost V 2 bases and J 5 bases, with 12 bases left between them. The length of the CDR3 is 13 residues. In germline, CDR1 is DFQATT, CDR2 SNEGSKA (reference sequence). CDR3 protein: CSARRQPKTEAFF. CDR3 sequence (DNA): TGCAGTGCTAGAAGGCAGCCGAAGACTGAAGCTTTCTTT.

This clonotype was counted a single time. The chain has TRBV15 and TRBJ2-7, with 8 bases lining up with TRBD1. V was clipped by 5 bases and J by 3 bases; unmatched bases: 9. Germline-derived CDR1 and CDR2 are LNHNV and YYDKDF (reference sequence). The CDR3 contains 15 residues. This CDR3 is CATSPRTGSGYEQYF. CDR3 in DNA: TGTGCCACCAGCCCACGGACAGGGTCGGGCTACGAGCAGTACTTC.

V and J are TRBV2 and TRBJ2-3, with 7 nucleotides matching TRBD2. V was clipped by 6 bases and J by 6 bases; unmatched bases: 12. Germline-derived CDR1 and CDR2 are SNHLY and FYNNEI. The CDR3 is made up of 15 amino acids. Written as DNA, the CDR3 is TGTGCCAGCAGGCCATCTCTAGCGGTCGGGGATACGCAGTATTTT. Its protein product is CASRPSLAVGDTQYF.

The chain combines TRBV7-9 with TRBJ1-2, with D hard to call. The CDR3 runs to 15 residues. V gave up 7 bases and J gave up 0 bases, with 15 bases separating them. The V gene's germline CDR1 is SEHNR and CDR2 FQNEAQ (reference sequence). The CDR3 spells CASTLGYGANYGYTF. CDR3 DNA sequence: TGTGCCAGCACCCTAGGCTACGGAGCTAACTATGGCTACACCTTC.

This clonotype was seen at least ten times. V usage is TRBV6-5 and J usage is TRBJ1-6, with D perhaps matching TRBD1 (5 bases). Germline V gene sequence: CDR1 MNHEY, CDR2 SVGAGI. CDR3 length: 14 amino acids. The V end was cut by 6 bases, the J end by 13 bases, with 19 bases between. CDR3 residues: CASSPGTAGLPLHF. The CDR3 DNA reads TGTGCCAGCAGCCCCGGGACGGCCGGCCTCCCCCTCCACTTT.

Written as DNA, the CDR3 is TGCAGTGCTAGGGTTATAGATAAAGGCTACACCTTC. It yields the protein CSARVIDKGYTF. The chain uses TRBV20-1 and TRBJ1-2; D unresolved. Germline assignment: CDR1 DFQATT and CDR2 SNEGSKA (reference sequence). The CDR3 is made up of 12 amino acids. The V end was cut by 3 bases, the J end by 8 bases, with 13 bases between.

V is TRBV20-1 and J is TRBJ2-5, with D possibly matching TRBD1 (5 bases). Germline assignment: CDR1 DFQATT and CDR2 SNEGSKA (reference sequence). The V end was cut by 3 bases, the J end by 5 bases, with 19 bases between. The CDR3 extends over 15 amino acids. CDR3 DNA: TGCAGTGCTAGCCCTACAGGACACAGGTTTGAGACCCAGTACTTC. The encoded protein is CSASPTGHRFETQYF.

The chain links TRBV5-1 to TRBJ1-4; TRBD1 is a possible D gene (6 bases). The CDR3 spans 16 residues. V lost 0 bases, J lost 0 bases, and 9 bases lay in between. Germline CDR1 and CDR2: SGHRS and YFSETQ. In DNA, the CDR3 is TGCGCCAGCAGCTTGGTTAGGGGGGCAACTAATGAAAAACTGTTTTTT. Amino acid sequence: CASSLVRGATNEKLFF.

The table lists this clonotype with a count of one. The chain is built from TRBV19 and TRBJ1-1; 7 nucleotides line up with TRBD1. The CDR3 contains 14 residues. Looked up from germline, CDR1 is LNHDA and CDR2 is SQIVND (reference sequence). With 0 bases clipped from V and 4 bases from J, the junction kept 2 bases outside the gene matches. The DNA of the CDR3 is TGTGCCAGTAGTATAGACGCAGGGGGCACTGAAGCTTTCTTT. Translation: CASSIDAGGTEAFF. The whole variable domain, remainder taken from reference TRBV19 and TRBJ1-1, is DGGITQSPKYLFRKEGQNVTLSCEQNLNHDAMYWYRQDPGQGLRLIYYSQIVNDFQKGDIAEGYSVSREKKESFPLTVTSAQKNPTAFYLCASSIDAGGTEAFFGQGTRLTVV.

The sample holds a few counts of this clonotype. The rearrangement uses TRBV6-5 and TRBJ2-3; the D is unclear. CDR1 MNHEY and CDR2 SVGAGI come from the germline V gene. The V end lost 6 bases, the J end lost 6 bases, and 10 bases lay between the germline ends. This CDR3 spans 12 amino acids. CDR3 sequence reads: CASSPSVDTQYF. The CDR3 DNA follows: TGTGCCAGCAGCCCCTCTGTGGATACGCAGTATTTT.

The J gene is TRBJ2-3, the V gene TRBV7-9, with D possibly being TRBD1 or TRBD2 (5 bases each). V dropped 5 bases and J dropped 6 bases, with 9 bases sitting between them. Germline CDR1 reads SEHNR; CDR2 reads FQNEAQ (reference sequence). CDR3 size: 12 residues. CDR3 residues: CASSAWGDTQYF. CDR3 nucleotide sequence: TGTGCCAGCAGCGCCTGGGGGGATACGCAGTATTTT.

This clonotype appeared many times. The chain uses TRBV24-1 and TRBJ2-5, with 7 positions matching TRBD2. Germline assignment: CDR1 KGHDR and CDR2 SFDVKD. J was trimmed by 3 bases and V by 4 bases; bases with no gene match: 7. The CDR3 is 15 residues long. The CDR3 spells CATSEWLRGEETQYF. CDR3 nucleotide sequence: TGTGCCACCAGTGAATGGCTACGGGGGGAAGAGACCCAGTACTTC.

This clonotype was counted only a few times. The chain uses TRBV20-1 and TRBJ2-7; D remains unclear. The V end lost 0 bases, the J end lost 10 bases, and 13 bases lay between the germline ends. The germline CDR1 and CDR2 sequences are DFQATT and SNEGSKA (reference sequence). This CDR3 spans 12 amino acids. CDR3 sequence: CSARDQGIDQYF. CDR3 sequence (DNA): TGCAGTGCTAGAGATCAAGGGATCGACCAGTACTTC.

Many counts were recorded for this clonotype. The rearrangement joins TRBV20-1 to TRBJ2-7, with a possible D match to TRBD2 (6 bases). Germline CDR1 DFQATT, CDR2 SNEGSKA (reference sequence). The CDR3 has 15 amino acids. Between the trimmed V and J ends, which lost 3 bases and 3 bases, there was a span of 18 bases. CDR3 loop: CSASGTIQGGYEQYF. CDR3 nucleotides: TGCAGTGCTAGTGGGACCATTCAGGGAGGCTACGAGCAGTACTTC.

Turning to this clonotype: One end of the junction does not line up with germline, which may come from a read error. The J gene is TRBJ1-1, the V gene TRBV25-1; D is perhaps TRBD1 (5 bases). CDR3 length: 15 amino acids. From germline, CDR1 is MGHDK and CDR2 SYGVNS. The CDR3 coding sequence is TGTGCCAGCAGTGCCCGACGGGGGAGTAACACTGAAGATTTCTTT. Translation: CASSARRGSNTEDFF.

The gene calls are TRBV9 and TRBJ2-1; 14 positions agree with TRBD2. This CDR3 has 15 residues. Looked up from germline, CDR1 is SGDLS and CDR2 is YYNGEE. V lost 3 bases and J lost 13; bases outside the gene matches: 9. This chain's CDR3 is CASSEGLAGATRQFF. CDR3 coding DNA: TGTGCCAGCAGCGAGGGACTAGCGGGGGCGACACGTCAGTTCTTC.

This clonotype has a handful of counts. V is TRBV7-9 and J is TRBJ2-3; TRBD2 matches 12 bases. Trimming removed 5 bases from V and 6 bases from J; junction bases left unmatched: 6. The CDR3 is 15 amino acids. Germline assignment: CDR1 SEHNR and CDR2 FQNEAQ (reference sequence). This CDR3 is CASSNGLAGRDTQYF. Written as DNA, the CDR3 is TGTGCCAGCAGCAACGGACTAGCGGGACGGGATACGCAGTATTTT.

This clonotype was found many times. The chain recombines TRBV4-3 with TRBJ2-5, with 11 nucleotides matching TRBD2. V lost 4 bases and J lost 3; bases outside the gene matches: 1. The CDR3 loop spans 14 amino acids. Germline V gene sequence: CDR1 LGHNA, CDR2 YSLEER. The CDR3 sequence is CASSLTSGEETQYF. CDR3 nucleotides: TGCGCCAGCAGCCTGACTAGCGGGGAAGAGACCCAGTACTTC.

This clonotype was detected once. The V call is TRBV20-1, the J call TRBJ2-1, with 10 bases matching TRBD2. The J segment lost 9 bases and the V segment lost 3 bases, leaving 11 bases of the junction unmatched. Germline V gene data show CDR1 as DFQATT and CDR2 as SNEGSKA (reference sequence). The CDR3 loop spans 15 amino acids. The CDR3 nucleotides are TGCAGTGCTAGGGTTTCAAGCGGGGGGGCCCGTGAGCAGTTCTTC. Translating it yields CSARVSSGGAREQFF.

This chain links TRBV7-8 with TRBJ2-3; 8 bases align to TRBD2. CDR1 SGHVS and CDR2 FQNEAQ come from the germline V gene. With 5 bases clipped from V and 4 bases from J, the junction kept 8 bases outside the gene matches. CDR3 length equals 15 residues. This CDR3 reads CASSALLAAADTQYF. The DNA of the CDR3 is TGTGCCAGCAGCGCGCTACTAGCGGCGGCAGATACGCAGTATTTT.

The V and J genes are TRBV5-1 and TRBJ2-7, with TRBD1 matching 7 bases. The CDR3 has 15 amino acids. Germline V gene data show CDR1 as SGHRS and CDR2 as YFSETQ. The junction had 9 bases not matched to a gene; V was cut back by 4 bases and J by 2 bases. The CDR3 spells CASSPGDSAAYEQYF. CDR3 sequence (DNA): TGCGCCAGCAGCCCTGGGGACAGTGCTGCCTACGAGCAGTACTTC.

In nucleotides, the CDR3 is TGTGCCAGCAGACCCGACAGGTCCACTACATATGGCTACACCTTC. Encoded protein: CASRPDRSTTYGYTF. The V call is TRBV6-5, the J call TRBJ1-2; a possible D gene is TRBD1 (6 bases). From germline, CDR1 is MNHEY and CDR2 SVGAGI. The germline V and J ends were trimmed by 6 bases and 5 bases, with 19 bases remaining between them. The CDR3 sequence is 15 residues long.

In DNA, the CDR3 is TGCAGTGCGATGGGGCGAAGAAACAATGAGCAGTTCTTC. Protein sequence: CSAMGRRNNEQFF. The gene calls are TRBV20-1 and TRBJ2-1; D is perhaps TRBD1 (5 bases). There are 13 residues in the CDR3. The V end was cut by 6 bases, the J end by 5 bases, with 14 bases between. Germline V lookup: CDR1 DFQATT, CDR2 SNEGSKA (reference sequence).

V is TRBV15 and J is TRBJ2-5; no definite D call. Germline assignment: CDR1 LNHNV and CDR2 YYDKDF (reference sequence). The CDR3 covers 15 residues. V lost 2 bases, J lost 5 bases, and 15 bases lay in between. The CDR3: CATSRSRKQEETQYF. CDR3 nucleotides: TGTGCCACCAGCAGATCGCGTAAGCAGGAGGAGACCCAGTACTTC.